These 27 T cell receptor beta chains came from one sample sequenced in a study of blood T cell repertoires in COVID-19. Here immunoSEQ multiplex PCR was the method, and the copy in TCRdb shows in-frame clones only, minus some. Of about 110,000 clones in the sample, 80% to 85% were seen once. The sequenced material came from peripheral blood. The receptors originated from a man in his 70s with acute or convalescent COVID-19.

This chain joins TRBV6-2 or TRBV6-3 and TRBJ2-2; D ambiguous. CDR3 length: 15 residues. Germline lookup yields CDR1 MNHEY and CDR2 SVGEGT. Trimming removed 0 bases from V and 1 base from J, with 6 bases in between. In DNA, the CDR3 is TGTGCCAGCAGTTACTCGACTTTGAACACCGGGGAGCTGTTTTTT. The encoded protein is CASSYSTLNTGELFF.

The CDR3, as DNA: TGTGCTAGTGGTTTGCGGGGGGTTTTTGGAGAGACCCAGTACTTC. Amino acid sequence: CASGLRGVFGETQYF. V usage is TRBV12-5 and J usage is TRBJ2-5; 7 bases align to TRBD2. CDR1 and CDR2 from the germline V gene are LGHNT and FRNRAP. The CDR3 is 15 residues long. V lost 2 bases to trimming and J lost 4 bases; unmatched junction nucleotides: 7.

The chain employs TRBV4-1 and TRBJ2-5; D is undetermined. This CDR3 is 14 amino acids long. Germline CDR1 MGHRA, CDR2 YSYEKL. Trimming took off 0 bases at V and 1 base at J, with 6 bases between the two ends. In DNA form, the CDR3 reads TGCGCCAGCAGCCAAGAATGGGCCCAAGAGACCCAGTACTTC. Its protein product is CASSQEWAQETQYF.

The V call is TRBV9, the J call TRBJ2-7, with 8 bases lining up with TRBD2. Germline trimming cut 0 bases from V and 2 bases from J; bases unmatched to any gene: 7. Germline V gives CDR1 SGDLS, CDR2 YYNGEE. CDR3 length: 16 residues. CDR3 region: CASSVGLAGVTYEQYF. CDR3 bases: TGTGCCAGCAGCGTAGGGCTAGCGGGTGTTACCTACGAGCAGTACTTC.

This clone was detected only a few times. The CDR3 DNA follows: TGTGCCAGCAGCTTCCTGACAGGGGAGTTCGCTGAAGCTTTCTTT. Translated, it gives CASSFLTGEFAEAFF. V gene TRBV7-2 combines with J gene TRBJ1-1; 8 nucleotides line up with TRBD1. The V segment lost 3 bases and the J segment 6 bases; nucleotides outside the gene matches: 9. The CDR3 consists of 15 residues. The V gene's germline CDR1 is SGHTA and CDR2 FQGNSA.

The chain carries TRBV7-9 and TRBJ1-1; the D is unclear. Trimming removed 5 bases at V and 3 bases at J, with 10 bases between. There are 13 residues in the CDR3. Germline V gene sequence: CDR1 SEHNR, CDR2 FQNEAQ (reference sequence). In DNA form, the CDR3 reads TGTGCCAGCAGCCCGGACTGGGACACTGAAGCTTTCTTT. This sequence encodes CASSPDWDTEAFF.

The rearrangement uses TRBV7-2 and TRBJ2-2, with 10 bases lining up with TRBD1. Trimming at V came to 5 bases and at J to 2 bases, leaving 5 bases not matched to a gene. The CDR3 loop spans 16 amino acids. Germline values: CDR1 SGHTA, CDR2 FQGNSA. As DNA, the CDR3 is TGTGCCAGCAGCCCGGGACAGGGGTATAACACCGGGGAGCTGTTTTTT. Translated: CASSPGQGYNTGELFF.

The V and J genes are TRBV5-1 and TRBJ2-2; 7 positions agree with TRBD1. Unmatched junction bases numbered 2, after V lost 0 bases and J lost 0 bases. Germline CDR1 is SGHRS and CDR2 is YFSETQ. This CDR3 region has 16 residues. CDR3 DNA: TGCGCCAGCAGCTTGGGACAGGGCCCGAACACCGGGGAGCTGTTTTTT. Translating it yields CASSLGQGPNTGELFF.

This clone was counted between two and nine times. CDR3 bases: TGTGCCAGCAGCCCACAAAAAATTACCTATGGCTACACCTTC. Protein product: CASSPQKITYGYTF. The chain carries TRBV5-6 and TRBJ1-2; unclear D gene. V was cut by 4 bases and J by 4 bases, with 14 bases left in between. The CDR3 totals 14 residues. CDR1 is SGHDT and CDR2 is YYEEEE in the germline V gene.

A few counts support this clone. V usage is TRBV19 and J usage is TRBJ2-7; D is uncertain. Between the trimmed V and J ends, which lost 3 bases and 3 bases, there was a span of 12 bases. There are 14 residues in the CDR3. Per germline, CDR1 LNHDA and CDR2 SQIVND (reference sequence). The CDR3 nucleotides read TGTGCCAGTAGTATCCCTGACAAGAACTACGAGCAGTACTTC. Translated, it gives CASSIPDKNYEQYF.

This clone was picked up one time. This sequence joins TRBV9 and TRBJ2-5, with 11 bases aligning to TRBD2. V shed 0 bases and J 2 bases; nucleotides not matched to a gene: 6. The CDR3 has 17 amino acids. CDR1 and CDR2 from the germline V gene are SGDLS and YYNGEE. The DNA of the CDR3 is TGTGCCAGCAGCGTAGACCCTCTAGCGGGGGGTCAAGAGACCCAGTACTTC. Amino acids: CASSVDPLAGGQETQYF.

The V call is TRBV12-2, the J call TRBJ2-3; the listed D gene, TRBD1, was not tested against the DNA. TRBV12-2 is a pseudogene locus. CDR3 size: 17 residues. The CDR3 is CASRFSYSDPSTDTQYF. CDR3 bases: TGTGCAAGTCGCTTTTCTTACAGTGATCCTAGCACAGATACGCAGTATTTT.

This clone appeared a few times. CDR3 coding DNA: TGCGCCAGCAGCCTCGAGCAGGGTGGGACCTACGAGCAGTACTTC. Its translation: CASSLEQGGTYEQYF. The genes are TRBV4-1 and TRBJ2-7, with D possibly matching TRBD1 (5 bases). CDR1 and CDR2 from the germline V gene are MGHRA and YSYEKL. Trimming removed 4 bases at V and 2 bases at J, with 15 bases between. The CDR3 runs to 15 residues.

This chain uses TRBV7-9 with TRBJ2-2; 8 bases agree with TRBD1. Germline V gives CDR1 SEHNR, CDR2 FQNEAQ (reference sequence). With 6 bases clipped from V and 4 bases from J, the junction kept 13 bases outside the gene matches. The CDR3 spans 17 residues. The CDR3 is CASRPGGRVEGTGELFF. The CDR3 DNA reads as TGTGCCAGCAGACCAGGGGGCAGGGTAGAAGGCACCGGGGAGCTGTTTTTT.

Details on this clone: Other DNA sequences in the same sample also yield this CDR3. The chain recombines TRBV5-4 with TRBJ2-7; 11 nucleotides match TRBD2. CDR1 and CDR2 (germline): SGHNT, YYREEE (reference sequence). Losses at the gene ends were 4 bases for V and 2 bases for J; bases not matched to a gene: 5. The CDR3 is made up of 15 amino acids. CDR3 sequence reads: CASSPGTSGPYEQYF. Here the CDR3 DNA reads TGTGCCAGCAGCCCGGGGACTAGCGGACCCTACGAGCAGTACTTC.

The chain links TRBV12-3 or TRBV12-4 to TRBJ1-2; D ambiguous. V lost 3 bases and J 8 bases, leaving 10 bases between the germline ends. The CDR3 spans 12 residues. The CDR3 sequence: CASSFQSWGYTF. DNA for the CDR3: TGTGCCAGCAGTTTCCAGTCTTGGGGCTACACCTTC.

The chain has TRBV9 and TRBJ1-1; D may be TRBD1 (6 bases). In germline, CDR1 is SGDLS, CDR2 YYNGEE. The CDR3 consists of 15 residues. V was clipped by 6 bases and J by 4 bases, with 19 bases between them. CDR3 loop: CASTTGRGRGTEAFF. CDR3 sequence (DNA): TGTGCCAGCACCACAGGCAGGGGCCGCGGCACTGAAGCTTTCTTT.

The rearrangement links TRBV3-1 (or the pseudogene TRBV3-2) to TRBJ2-7, with 9 bases fitting TRBD1. Germline V lookup: CDR1 LGHDT, CDR2 YNNKEL (reference sequence). The V and J ends lost 1 base and 2 bases, in that order; junction bases with no gene match: 3. The CDR3 is 15 residues long. CDR3 in amino acids: CASSQGGTGTYEQYF. CDR3 sequence (DNA): TGTGCCAGCAGCCAAGGAGGGACAGGGACCTACGAGCAGTACTTC.

The J gene is TRBJ2-2, the V gene TRBV6-5; D may be TRBD2 (6 bases). Looked up from germline, CDR1 is MNHEY and CDR2 is SVGAGI. Trimming left V 7 bases short and J 6 bases short, with 18 bases between. The CDR3 loop spans 15 amino acids. Here the CDR3 DNA reads TGTGCCAGCATCCCCTCCCCTGGCGGGGCCGGGGAGCTGTTTTTT. It codes for CASIPSPGGAGELFF.

The V and J genes are TRBV19 and TRBJ1-5; 11 bases agree with TRBD1. V lost 4 bases, J lost 7 bases, and 12 bases stayed unmatched. This CDR3 contains 17 residues. The germline V gene encodes CDR1 LNHDA and CDR2 SQIVND (reference sequence). The CDR3 DNA reads as TGTGCCAGTAGTAAGCCCCTTGGACAGGGGGCGAGGCAGCCCCAGCATTTT. Translated, it gives CASSKPLGQGARQPQHF.

A remark on this clone: At one boundary the junction diverges from the germline segment, which might be a read error. The rearrangement uses TRBV11-2 and TRBJ2-1, with D possibly being TRBD2 (6 bases). This CDR3 contains 15 residues. CDR1 and CDR2 (germline): SGHAT, FQNNGV. CDR3 loop: CASSANLERVAFKVF. The CDR3 region has the DNA TGTGCCAGCAGCGCCAACTTGGAGCGGGTAGCCTTCAAGGTCTTC.

This clone was counted a single time. V gene TRBV11-1 combines with J gene TRBJ2-2, with 11 nucleotides matching TRBD1. Germline CDR1 and CDR2: SGHAT and FQDESV (reference sequence). The CDR3 is 15 residues long. V lost 5 bases and J lost 7; bases outside the gene matches: 6. The CDR3 nucleotides read TGTGCCAGCAGCCCCCCGGGACAGGGGGGCGGGGAGCTGTTTTTT. Translated: CASSPPGQGGGELFF.

V gene TRBV13 combines with J gene TRBJ2-7; 9 bases line up with TRBD1. Unmatched junction bases numbered 9, after V lost 6 bases and J lost 3 bases. The CDR3 covers 15 residues. Germline V gene data show CDR1 as PRHDT and CDR2 as FYEKMQ (reference sequence). In nucleotides, the CDR3 is TGTGCCAGCAGGCGTTCGGGACAGGGTCTCTACGAGCAGTACTTC. Residues: CASRRSGQGLYEQYF.

This rearrangement joins TRBV3-1 (or the pseudogene TRBV3-2) to TRBJ1-1; the match to TRBD1 covers 10 bases. Trimming removed 2 bases from V and 4 bases from J; junction bases left unmatched: 10. Germline CDR1 reads LGHDT; CDR2 reads YNNKEL (reference sequence). This CDR3 is built from 17 residues. CDR3 residues: CASSQSDRGRGGTEAFF. The CDR3 region has the DNA TGTGCCAGCAGCCAATCCGACAGGGGGCGAGGCGGCACTGAAGCTTTCTTT.

The V and J genes are TRBV3-1 (or the pseudogene TRBV3-2) and TRBJ1-6; a weak D match, TRBD1 (5 bases). This CDR3 is built from 16 residues. The V and J ends lost 8 bases and 9 bases respectively, with 23 bases between them. CDR1 LGHDT and CDR2 YNNKEL come from the germline V gene (reference sequence). The CDR3 here is CASSGASIGAISPLHF. The CDR3 DNA reads as TGTGCCAGCTCTGGGGCCTCCATAGGGGCTATTTCACCCCTCCACTTT.

This chain uses TRBV7-6 with TRBJ2-1; 8 bases map to TRBD2. Trimming cost V 6 bases and J 0 bases; bases outside gene matches: 10. CDR1 and CDR2 (germline): SGHVS, FNYEAQ. The CDR3 spans 17 residues. The CDR3 coding sequence is TGTGCCAGCAGTGTCAATAGCGGGGATAGCTCCTACAATGAGCAGTTCTTC. It specifies CASSVNSGDSSYNEQFF.

The chain links TRBV6-5 to TRBJ2-4, with 9 nucleotides matching TRBD1. This CDR3 has 13 residues. Germline CDR1 is MNHEY and CDR2 is SVGAGI. With V trimmed by 6 bases and J by 9 bases, 6 bases remained unmatched. Here the CDR3 DNA reads TGTGCCAGCAGCCGGACAGGGGAGGCCATTCAGTACTTC. As protein: CASSRTGEAIQYF.